This entry lists 20 T cell receptor beta chains sequenced from one sample in a study of shared T cell receptors in the human thymus. Sequenced by immunoSEQ multiplex PCR; TCRdb stores in-frame clones only, minus some. Among some 640,000 clones listed, 70% to 90% were seen once. The same sample was also studied in work on human thymus T cells.

Sequenced input: thymocytes. The receptors stem from a boy in the first two years of life with a congenital heart defect.

J is TRBJ1-1 and V is TRBV5-1; 7 bases map to TRBD1. The V gene's germline CDR1 is SGHRS and CDR2 YFSETQ. The CDR3 consists of 16 residues. J was trimmed by 3 bases and V by 0 bases; bases with no gene match: 8. The CDR3 DNA sequence: TGCGCCAGCAGCTTGGACGCGACAGGGTGGGACACTGAAGCTTTCTTT. Encoded protein: CASSLDATGWDTEAFF.

For this clone: Other nucleotide sequences from this sample produce the same CDR3. The chain links TRBV5-1 to TRBJ2-3; D is possibly TRBD1 (5 bases). V was shortened by 1 base and J by 6 bases, with 12 bases between the two germline ends. CDR1 and CDR2 (germline): SGHRS, YFSETQ. The CDR3 extends over 14 amino acids. The CDR3 here is CASSLQGAGDTQYF. CDR3 DNA: TGCGCCAGCAGCTTGCAAGGGGCCGGGGATACGCAGTATTTT.

This chain links TRBV5-1 with TRBJ1-1; D remains unclear. V lost 0 bases and J lost 5, with 14 bases in between. CDR3 length: 15 amino acids. Germline CDR1 and CDR2: SGHRS and YFSETQ. The DNA of the CDR3 is TGCGCCAGCAGCTTGGGGGTGGTCGCGGAGACTGAAGCTTTCTTT. This codes for CASSLGVVAETEAFF.

The chain recombines TRBV5-8 with TRBJ2-7, with D maybe TRBD2 (6 bases). CDR1 and CDR2 (germline): SGHTS, YDEGEE. This CDR3 contains 13 residues. The V end lost 0 bases, the J end lost 5 bases, and 9 bases lay between the germline ends. Here the CDR3 reads CASSLAGDHEQYF. The CDR3 DNA reads TGTGCCAGCAGCTTGGCGGGGGATCACGAGCAGTACTTC.

The chain is built from TRBV5-5 and TRBJ2-1; D may be TRBD1 (6 bases). Germline CDR1 is SGHKS and CDR2 is YYEKEE (reference sequence). The CDR3 is made up of 12 amino acids. Between the trimmed V and J ends, which lost 2 bases and 9 bases, there was a span of 9 bases. The CDR3 reads CASSFGGGEQFF. Written as DNA, the CDR3 is TGTGCCAGCAGCTTTGGGGGCGGTGAGCAGTTCTTC.

J is TRBJ2-1 and V is TRBV4-3; 13 nucleotides match TRBD2. The length of the CDR3 is 16 residues. J was trimmed by 8 bases and V by 3 bases; bases with no gene match: 7. Germline V gene data show CDR1 as LGHNA and CDR2 as YSLEER. CDR3: CASSHPTSGGGDEQFF. DNA for the CDR3: TGCGCCAGCAGCCACCCTACTAGCGGGGGGGGAGATGAGCAGTTCTTC.

The chain employs TRBV27 and TRBJ2-4; D might be TRBD1 (6 bases). The germline V gene encodes CDR1 MNHEY and CDR2 SMNVEV (reference sequence). The CDR3 sequence is 17 residues long. Between the trimmed V and J ends, which lost 5 bases and 0 bases, there was a span of 17 bases. CDR3 coding DNA: TGTGCCAGCAGTCGGACCCAGGACAGACTAGCCAAAAACATTCAGTACTTC. Protein: CASSRTQDRLAKNIQYF.

This clone was recorded a few times. The chain couples TRBV6-4 to TRBJ1-6; D remains unclear. CDR3 size: 15 residues. Germline V lookup: CDR1 MRHNA, CDR2 SNTAGT. Trimming pared 0 bases from V and 6 bases from J, leaving 9 bases between. The CDR3 here is CASSDSTGFNSPLHF. CDR3 nucleotide sequence: TGTGCCAGCAGTGACTCAACGGGTTTTAATTCACCCCTCCACTTT.

Written as DNA, the CDR3 is TGTGCCATCAGTGAGTCTCGGTTAGATACGCAGTATTTT. It encodes CAISESRLDTQYF. The V gene is TRBV10-3, the J gene TRBJ2-3; D ambiguous. Germline V gene sequence: CDR1 ENHRY, CDR2 SYGVKD. This CDR3 region has 13 residues. The V end was cut by 0 bases, the J end by 5 bases, with 6 bases between.

The rearrangement joins TRBV5-6 to TRBJ2-2, with TRBD1 as a possible D gene (5 bases). Germline CDR1 reads SGHDT; CDR2 reads YYEEEE. V gave up 0 bases and J gave up 5 bases, with 11 bases separating them. The CDR3 covers 15 residues. The CDR3 DNA is TGTGCCAGCAGCTTGGTCCCAGGGAAGACCGGGGAGCTGTTTTTT. This codes for CASSLVPGKTGELFF. The full variable domain, completed using reference TRBV5-6 and TRBJ2-2, is DAGVTQSPTHLIKTRGQQVTLRCSPKSGHDTVSWYQQALGQGPQFIFQYYEEEERQRGNFPDRFSGHQFPNYSSELNVNALLLGDSALYLCASSLVPGKTGELFFGEGSRLTVL.

V gene TRBV4-2 combines with J gene TRBJ1-2; D is undetermined. This CDR3 spans 16 amino acids. The V end was cut by 1 base, the J end by 0 bases, with 12 bases between. Germline V lookup: CDR1 LGHNA, CDR2 YNFKEQ. CDR3 sequence (DNA): TGTGCCAGCAGCCAAGCTCCGTCCGTTGCTAACTATGGCTACACCTTC. It codes for CASSQAPSVANYGYTF.

V gene TRBV18 combines with J gene TRBJ1-2; TRBD1 matches 11 bases. Germline V CDR1 and CDR2: KGHSH, LQKENI. This CDR3 spans 15 amino acids. Trimming removed 3 bases from V and 4 bases from J; junction bases left unmatched: 4. The CDR3 here is CASSPGQGVGYGYTF. The CDR3 DNA follows: TGTGCCAGCTCACCGGGACAGGGGGTCGGCTATGGCTACACCTTC.

V usage is TRBV7-9 and J usage is TRBJ2-3, with 7 positions matching TRBD1. V dropped 4 bases and J dropped 2; count of bases not matched to a gene: 15. This CDR3 has 18 amino acids. CDR1 and CDR2 (germline): SEHNR, FQNEAQ (reference sequence). DNA of the CDR3: TGTGCCAGCAGCTCCACCGCTGGACAGGACGAAGCCACAGATACGCAGTATTTT. Residues: CASSSTAGQDEATDTQYF.

The chain uses TRBV7-2 and TRBJ2-7, with D possibly TRBD2 on 6 matching bases. The CDR3 is 15 amino acids. Germline V gene data show CDR1 as SGHTA and CDR2 as FQGNSA. Trimming stripped 6 bases from V and 3 bases from J, with 18 bases between. CDR3 protein: CASSYLRDFFYEQYF. In DNA, the CDR3 is TGTGCCAGCAGTTACCTCCGGGACTTCTTCTACGAGCAGTACTTC. The variable domain in full, with the rest retrieved from reference TRBV7-2 and TRBJ2-7, is GAGVSQSPSNKVTEKGKDVELRCDPISGHTALYWYRQSLGQGLEFLIYFQGNSAPDKSGLPSDRFSAERTGGSVSTLTIQRTQQEDSAVYLCASSYLRDFFYEQYFGPGTRLTVT.

This chain connects TRBV5-1 to TRBJ1-2, with a weak D call TRBD1 (5 bases). Between the trimmed V and J ends, which lost 0 bases and 2 bases, there was a span of 23 bases. CDR1 is SGHRS, CDR2 YFSETQ, per germline. This CDR3 is built from 19 residues. The CDR3 sequence: CASSLGEGADPETNYGYTF. CDR3 coding DNA: TGCGCCAGCAGCTTGGGGGAAGGGGCAGACCCAGAAACAAACTATGGCTACACCTTC.

The chain joins TRBV1 to TRBJ2-1; TRBD2, the D gene given by the table, was not confirmed from the DNA. TRBV1 is a listed pseudogene. This CDR3 comprises 16 residues. The CDR3 here is CTSSQVRGGDHPEQFF. DNA of the CDR3: TGCACCAGCAGCCAAGTGAGGGGGGGGGACCACCCTGAGCAGTTCTTC.

This chain links TRBV5-1 with TRBJ1-1, with 7 nucleotides matching TRBD1. Trimming removed 4 bases from V and 4 bases from J; junction bases left unmatched: 16. The length of the CDR3 is 17 residues. Germline V lookup: CDR1 SGHRS, CDR2 YFSETQ. In nucleotides, the CDR3 is TGCGCCAGCAGCGGACTAACACCCCAGGGGGTTGGCACTGAAGCTTTCTTT. Amino acids: CASSGLTPQGVGTEAFF. Together with reference TRBV5-1 and TRBJ1-1, the CDR3 gives the full variable domain: KAGVTQTPRYLIKTRGQQVTLSCSPISGHRSVSWYQQTPGQGLQFLFEYFSETQRNKGNFPGRFSGRQFSNSRSEMNVSTLELGDSALYLCASSGLTPQGVGTEAFFGQGTRLTVV.

The chain carries TRBV5-6 and TRBJ1-2; D is unclear. There are 13 residues in the CDR3. CDR1 is SGHDT, CDR2 YYEEEE, per germline. Trimming shortened V by 1 base and J by 4 bases, and 8 bases separated the two germline ends. Here the CDR3 reads CASSLPDAYGYTF. Written as DNA, the CDR3 is TGTGCCAGCAGCTTGCCAGATGCCTATGGCTACACCTTC. Together with reference TRBV5-6 and TRBJ1-2, the CDR3 gives the full variable domain: DAGVTQSPTHLIKTRGQQVTLRCSPKSGHDTVSWYQQALGQGPQFIFQYYEEEERQRGNFPDRFSGHQFPNYSSELNVNALLLGDSALYLCASSLPDAYGYTFGSGTRLTVV.

The V gene is TRBV5-8, the J gene TRBJ2-7, with 9 positions matching TRBD1. The CDR3 loop spans 16 amino acids. Germline CDR1 reads SGHTS; CDR2 reads YDEGEE. With V trimmed by 1 base and J by 3 bases, 8 bases remained unmatched. The CDR3 nucleotides are TGTGCCAGCAGCTTGCGTGGGACAGGGAACCGCTACGAGCAGTACTTC. It encodes CASSLRGTGNRYEQYF.

The chain joins TRBV9 to TRBJ2-5; TRBD2 agrees at 11 bases. The CDR3 is 16 amino acids. Germline trimming cut 0 bases from V and 4 bases from J; bases unmatched to any gene: 5. In germline, CDR1 is SGDLS, CDR2 YYNGEE. CDR3 protein: CASSVEVLAGVETQYF. The DNA of the CDR3 is TGTGCCAGCAGCGTAGAAGTACTAGCGGGAGTAGAGACCCAGTACTTC.